Listed below are T cell receptor beta chains from one sample, sequenced in a study of blood T cell repertoires in COVID-19. The repertoire was sequenced with immunoSEQ multiplex PCR; TCRdb's copy has only in-frame clones and lacks some. The sample lists about 230,000 clones; 75% to 90% were seen once. The sequencing input was peripheral blood. The receptors were sampled from a woman aged 70-85 years with active or convalescent COVID-19. CDR3s include the opening cysteine and the closing phenylalanine or tryptophan. Each record gives: D gene, clone size, J gene, V gene, CDR3 protein, CDR3 DNA. The D gene is left open where the match is weak. Some rows mark clone size as missing; the rest say once, few, many or name a class of expanded clone.

D: -
size: -
J: TRBJ2-7
V: TRBV29-1
CDR3: CSARRGGGHEQYF
DNA: TGCAGCGCCCGACGCGGGGGCGGCCACGAGCAGTACTTC

D: -
size: -
J: TRBJ1-5
V: TRBV10-2
CDR3: CASSFLGPGSNQPQHF
DNA: TGCGCCAGCTCTTTCCTGGGCCCGGGGAGCAATCAGCCCCAGCATTTT

D: -
size: few
J: TRBJ2-2
V: TRBV4-3
CDR3: CASSRQAGSMNTGELFF
DNA: TGCGCCAGCAGCCGCCAGGCCGGATCGATGAACACCGGGGAGCTGTTTTTT

D: TRBD1
size: -
J: TRBJ2-7
V: TRBV5-1
CDR3: CASRTSGTEYNEQYF
DNA: TGCGCCAGCAGAACCTCCGGGACAGAATATAACGAGCAGTACTTC

D: -
size: -
J: TRBJ2-7
V: TRBV27
CDR3: CASSLGRGPYEQYF
DNA: TGTGCCAGCAGTTTAGGGCGGGGACCTTACGAGCAGTACTTC

D: -
size: once
J: TRBJ2-3
V: TRBV19
CDR3: CASSIAPIRRVPRTDTQYF
DNA: TGTGCCAGTAGTATAGCCCCGATACGGCGGGTTCCTCGCACAGATACGCAGTATTTT

D: -
size: -
J: TRBJ1-5
V: TRBV19
CDR3: CASTRGRGVNQPQHF
DNA: TGTGCCAGTACCCGCGGCAGGGGAGTAAATCAGCCCCAGCATTTT

D: -
size: few
J: TRBJ1-5
V: TRBV21-1
CDR3: CASSTVRGRFLCGQPQHF
DNA: TGTGCCAGCAGTACCGTCAGGGGGAGGTTTTTGTGTGGACAGCCCCAGCATTTT

D: TRBD1
size: -
J: TRBJ1-3
V: TRBV6-6
CDR3: CASSPPGQGSFGNTIYF
DNA: TGTGCCAGCAGTCCTCCGGGACAGGGGTCCTTTGGAAACACCATATATTTT

D: -
size: -
J: TRBJ2-3
V: TRBV18
CDR3: CASSPFRSGTDTQYF
DNA: TGTGCCAGCTCGCCCTTCCGGAGTGGGACAGATACGCAGTATTTT

D: TRBD1
size: -
J: TRBJ2-7
V: TRBV6-6
CDR3: CASSNGQGAVTHEQYF
DNA: TGTGCCAGCAGTAACGGACAGGGGGCGGTCACCCACGAGCAGTACTTC

D: TRBD2
size: -
J: TRBJ2-3
V: TRBV7-2
CDR3: CASSPGGGGSDTQYF
DNA: TGTGCCAGCAGCCCCGGGGGCGGGGGGTCAGATACGCAGTATTTT

D: -
size: -
J: TRBJ2-7
V: TRBV7-2
CDR3: CASSLVGGGLSYEQYF
DNA: TGTGCCAGCAGCTTAGTGGGGGGAGGACTCTCCTACGAGCAGTACTTC

D: -
size: -
J: TRBJ1-2
V: TRBV19
CDR3: CAIGGTQYGYTF
DNA: TGTGCCATCGGAGGGACGCAATATGGCTACACCTTC

D: -
size: -
J: TRBJ2-6
V: TRBV30
CDR3: CAWSVQDSGANVLTF
DNA: TGTGCCTGGAGTGTACAGGACTCTGGGGCCAACGTCCTGACTTTC

D: TRBD1
size: -
J: TRBJ1-4
V: TRBV28
CDR3: CASRVSGGTNNEKLFF
DNA: TGTGCCAGCAGGGTTTCAGGGGGAACGAATAATGAAAAACTGTTTTTT